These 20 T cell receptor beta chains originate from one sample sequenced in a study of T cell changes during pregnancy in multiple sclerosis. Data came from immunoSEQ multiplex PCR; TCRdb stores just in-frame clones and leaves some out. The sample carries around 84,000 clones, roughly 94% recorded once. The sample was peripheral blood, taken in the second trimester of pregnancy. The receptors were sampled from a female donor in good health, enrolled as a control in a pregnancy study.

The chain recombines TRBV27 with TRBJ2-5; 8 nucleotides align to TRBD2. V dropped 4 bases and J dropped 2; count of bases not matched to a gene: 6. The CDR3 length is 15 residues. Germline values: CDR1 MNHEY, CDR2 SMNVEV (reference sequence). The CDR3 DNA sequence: TGTGCCAGCAGTTCGATAGCGGGACTTCAAGAGACCCAGTACTTC. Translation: CASSSIAGLQETQYF.

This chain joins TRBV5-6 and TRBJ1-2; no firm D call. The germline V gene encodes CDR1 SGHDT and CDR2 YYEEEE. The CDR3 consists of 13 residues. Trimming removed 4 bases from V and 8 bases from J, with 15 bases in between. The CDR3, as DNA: TGTGCCAGCAGCCCGCAAGGAGAGTGGGGCTACACCTTC. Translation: CASSPQGEWGYTF.

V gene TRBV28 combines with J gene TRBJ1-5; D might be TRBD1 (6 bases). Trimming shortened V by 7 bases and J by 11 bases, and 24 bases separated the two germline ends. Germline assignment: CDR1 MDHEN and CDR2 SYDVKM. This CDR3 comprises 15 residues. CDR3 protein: CASTPGGGRSMAQHF. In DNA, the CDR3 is TGTGCCAGCACTCCCGGGGGGGGCAGGAGTATGGCCCAGCATTTT.

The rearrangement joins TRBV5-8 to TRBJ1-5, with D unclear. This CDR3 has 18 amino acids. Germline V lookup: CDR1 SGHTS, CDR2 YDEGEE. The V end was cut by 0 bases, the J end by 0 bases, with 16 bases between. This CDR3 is CASSLDRYWQDSNQPQHF. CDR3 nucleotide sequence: TGTGCCAGCAGCTTGGATCGTTACTGGCAGGATAGCAATCAGCCCCAGCATTTT.

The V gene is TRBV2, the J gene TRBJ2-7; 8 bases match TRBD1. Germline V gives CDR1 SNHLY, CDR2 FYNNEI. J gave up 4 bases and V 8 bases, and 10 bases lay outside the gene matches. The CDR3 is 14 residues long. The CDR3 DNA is TGTGCCAGCGGGAAGGACAGGGTAAAGTACGAGCAGTACTTC. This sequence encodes CASGKDRVKYEQYF.

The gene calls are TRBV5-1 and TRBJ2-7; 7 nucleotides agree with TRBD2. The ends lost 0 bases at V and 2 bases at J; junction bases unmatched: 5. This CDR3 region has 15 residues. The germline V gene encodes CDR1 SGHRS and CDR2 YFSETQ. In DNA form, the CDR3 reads TGCGCCAGCAGCTTGGCCGGGGGGAAGCCCTACGAGCAGTACTTC. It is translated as CASSLAGGKPYEQYF. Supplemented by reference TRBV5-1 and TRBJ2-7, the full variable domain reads KAGVTQTPRYLIKTRGQQVTLSCSPISGHRSVSWYQQTPGQGLQFLFEYFSETQRNKGNFPGRFSGRQFSNSRSEMNVSTLELGDSALYLCASSLAGGKPYEQYFGPGTRLTVT.

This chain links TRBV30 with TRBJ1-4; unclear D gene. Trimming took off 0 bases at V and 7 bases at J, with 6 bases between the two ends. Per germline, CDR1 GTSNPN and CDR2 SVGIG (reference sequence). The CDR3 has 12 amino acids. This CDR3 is CAWSVEVEKLFF. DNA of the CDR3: TGTGCCTGGAGTGTTGAGGTTGAAAAACTGTTTTTT.

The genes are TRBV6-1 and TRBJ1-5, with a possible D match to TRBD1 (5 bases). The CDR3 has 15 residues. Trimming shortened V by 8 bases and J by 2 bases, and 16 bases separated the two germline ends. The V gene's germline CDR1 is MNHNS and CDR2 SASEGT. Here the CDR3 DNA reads TGTGCCAGCGGGAAAGAGGGAGGGGGCAATCAGCCCCAGCATTTT. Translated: CASGKEGGGNQPQHF.

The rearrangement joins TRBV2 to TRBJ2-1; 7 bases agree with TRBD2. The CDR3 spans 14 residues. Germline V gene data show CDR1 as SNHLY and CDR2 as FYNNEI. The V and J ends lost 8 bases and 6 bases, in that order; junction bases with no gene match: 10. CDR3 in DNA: TGTGCCAGCCTAGCGGCGGTGGTGGGCAATGAGCAGTTCTTC. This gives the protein CASLAAVVGNEQFF.

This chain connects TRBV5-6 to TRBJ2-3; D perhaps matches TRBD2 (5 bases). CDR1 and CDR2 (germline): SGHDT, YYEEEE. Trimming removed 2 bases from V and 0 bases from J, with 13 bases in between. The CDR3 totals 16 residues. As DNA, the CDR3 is TGTGCCAGCAGCTTCCTAAAAGGACTCAGCACAGATACGCAGTATTTT. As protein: CASSFLKGLSTDTQYF.

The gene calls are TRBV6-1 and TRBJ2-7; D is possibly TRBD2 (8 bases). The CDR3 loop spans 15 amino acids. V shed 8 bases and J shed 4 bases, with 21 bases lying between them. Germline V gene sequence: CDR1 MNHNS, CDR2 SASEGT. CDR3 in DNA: TGTGCCAGCTACAGGGGTAGCGGGATGCGTTACGAGCAGTACTTC. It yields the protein CASYRGSGMRYEQYF.

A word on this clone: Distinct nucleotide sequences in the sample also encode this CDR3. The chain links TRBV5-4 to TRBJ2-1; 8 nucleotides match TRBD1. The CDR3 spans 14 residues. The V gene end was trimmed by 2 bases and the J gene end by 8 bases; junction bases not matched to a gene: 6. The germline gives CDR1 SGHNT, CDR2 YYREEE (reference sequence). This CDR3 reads CASSLAGQGDEQFF. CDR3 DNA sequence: TGTGCCAGCAGCTTAGCTGGACAGGGCGATGAGCAGTTCTTC.

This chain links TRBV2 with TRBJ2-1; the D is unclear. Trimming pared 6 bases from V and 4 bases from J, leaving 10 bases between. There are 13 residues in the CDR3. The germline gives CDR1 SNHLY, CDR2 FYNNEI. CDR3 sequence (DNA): TGTGCCAGCAGCCTTTTGACTTACAATGAGCAGTTCTTC. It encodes CASSLLTYNEQFF.

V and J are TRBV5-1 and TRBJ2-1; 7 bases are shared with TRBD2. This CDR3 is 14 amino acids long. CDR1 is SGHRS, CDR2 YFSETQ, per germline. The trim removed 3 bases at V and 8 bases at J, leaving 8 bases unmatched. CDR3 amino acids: CASSSGGVGHEQFF. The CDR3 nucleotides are TGCGCCAGCAGCTCTGGGGGGGTGGGACATGAGCAGTTCTTC.

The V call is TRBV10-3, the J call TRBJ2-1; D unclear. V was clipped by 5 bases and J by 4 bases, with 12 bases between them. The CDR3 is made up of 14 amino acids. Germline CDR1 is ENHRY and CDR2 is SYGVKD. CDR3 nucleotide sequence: TGTGCCATCAGTCTTGACACCTCATACAATGAGCAGTTCTTC. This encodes CAISLDTSYNEQFF.

The CDR3 coding sequence is TGTGCCAGCTCACCACCGGACGGGACTAGCTCCGTTGAGCAGTTCTTC. Its protein is CASSPPDGTSSVEQFF. This chain connects TRBV18 to TRBJ2-1; 9 positions agree with TRBD2. The CDR3 runs 16 residues. The germline V gene encodes CDR1 KGHSH and CDR2 LQKENI. Trimming at V came to 0 bases and at J to 9 bases, leaving 9 bases not matched to a gene.

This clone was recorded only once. The CDR3 loop reads CASSLRTTGTSGYEQYF. CDR3 nucleotides: TGTGCCAGCAGTTTGCGGACAACCGGGACTAGCGGCTACGAGCAGTACTTC. The chain employs TRBV28 and TRBJ2-7; 11 bases match TRBD2. Losses at the gene ends were 3 bases for V and 3 bases for J; bases not matched to a gene: 10. The CDR3 runs to 17 residues. The V gene's germline CDR1 is MDHEN and CDR2 SYDVKM.

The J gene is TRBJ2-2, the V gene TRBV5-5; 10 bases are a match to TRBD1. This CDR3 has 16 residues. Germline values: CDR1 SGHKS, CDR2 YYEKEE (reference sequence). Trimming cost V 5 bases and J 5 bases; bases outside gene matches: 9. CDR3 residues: CASRTGTGVGTGELFF. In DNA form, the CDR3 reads TGTGCCAGCAGGACCGGGACAGGGGTAGGAACCGGGGAGCTGTTTTTT.

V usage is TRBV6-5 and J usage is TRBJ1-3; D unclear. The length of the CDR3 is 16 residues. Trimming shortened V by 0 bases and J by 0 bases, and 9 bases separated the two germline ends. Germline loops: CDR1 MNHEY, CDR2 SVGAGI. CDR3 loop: CASSYSGPTSGNTIYF. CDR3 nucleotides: TGTGCCAGCAGTTACTCTGGGCCTACCTCTGGAAACACCATATATTTT.

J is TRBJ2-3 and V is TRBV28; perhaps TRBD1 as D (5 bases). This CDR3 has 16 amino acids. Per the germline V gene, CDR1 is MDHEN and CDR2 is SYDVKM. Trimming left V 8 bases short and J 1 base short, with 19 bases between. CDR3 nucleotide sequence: TGTGCCAGCGCGCCTTGGGGCGGAAGCGGCACAGATACGCAGTATTTT. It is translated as CASAPWGGSGTDTQYF. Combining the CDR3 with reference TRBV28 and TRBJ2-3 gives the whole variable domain DVKVTQSSRYLVKRTGEKVFLECVQDMDHENMFWYRQDPGLGLRLIYFSYDVKMKEKGDIPEGYSVSREKKERFSLILESASTNQTSMYLCASAPWGGSGTDTQYFGPGTRLTVL.